A single sample gave rise to the 17 T cell receptor beta chains below, sequenced in a study of shared clonotypes between healthy human individuals (dated by TCRdb to 2018 to 2020). The library was built by means of the immunoSEQ multiplex PCR assay. Entries here come from immuneACCESS through TCRdb and include only in-frame sequences with V and J called. Some clones fail to appear in such tables; in the studies checked, an unresolved V gene covers under half of the shortfall, and the cause of the remainder is unknown. A total of about 2.4 million clones appear in this sample, around 94% of them only once. Roughly 0.14% of the sample lies in the top ten. Sequencing was performed on naive CD4+ T cells sorted from blood. In light of the paper, this sample's cell subset or site label describes: CD45RA+ positively selected. Source of these receptors: a man aged 18 to 30 in good health.

As concerns this clone: Other DNA sequences in this specimen translate into the identical CDR3. The V gene is TRBV2, the J gene TRBJ1-1; the match to TRBD1 covers 11 bases. This CDR3 spans 15 amino acids. CDR1 is SNHLY and CDR2 is FYNNEI in the germline V gene. Germline trimming cut 7 bases from V and 2 bases from J; bases unmatched to any gene: 6. The CDR3: CASTGTGGPNTEAFF. The CDR3 DNA reads as TGTGCCAGCACCGGGACAGGGGGACCTAACACTGAAGCTTTCTTT.

V gene TRBV11-2 combines with J gene TRBJ1-1; D gene uncertain. V dropped 0 bases and J dropped 5 bases, with 7 bases sitting between them. From germline, CDR1 is SGHAT and CDR2 FQNNGV. There are 13 residues in the CDR3. The CDR3: CASSLERETEAFF. CDR3 DNA: TGTGCCAGCAGCTTAGAAAGGGAAACTGAAGCTTTCTTT.

The CDR3 spells CASSEGGGIGSYNEQFF. In nucleotides, the CDR3 is TGTGCCAGCAGTGAAGGGGGGGGCATTGGCTCCTACAATGAGCAGTTCTTC. The chain is built from TRBV6-1 and TRBJ2-1, with D maybe TRBD2 (7 bases). Germline V gene data show CDR1 as MNHNS and CDR2 as SASEGT. This CDR3 contains 17 residues. V lost 1 base to trimming and J lost 0 bases, with 13 bases between them.

The chain couples TRBV27 to TRBJ1-4; D perhaps matches TRBD1 (5 bases). Germline V gene data show CDR1 as MNHEY and CDR2 as SMNVEV (reference sequence). Trimming left V 6 bases short and J 1 base short, with 6 bases between. This CDR3 has 13 residues. CDR3 residues: CASRTETNEKLFF. The CDR3 nucleotides are TGTGCCAGCAGGACAGAAACTAATGAAAAACTGTTTTTT.

With respect to this clone: Other DNA variants within this sample encode the same CDR3. CDR3 nucleotides: TGTGCCAGCTCCCAAGACGGCAATCAGCCCCAGCATTTT. Amino acid sequence: CASSQDGNQPQHF. The V gene is TRBV18, the J gene TRBJ1-5; D unresolved. The CDR3 runs to 13 residues. V lost 6 bases and J 2 bases, leaving 8 bases between the germline ends. The V gene's germline CDR1 is KGHSH and CDR2 LQKENI.

In this sample, this clone turned up once. The chain links TRBV27 to TRBJ1-2; a possible D gene is TRBD1 (6 bases). Germline-derived CDR1 and CDR2 are MNHEY and SMNVEV (reference sequence). There are 16 residues in the CDR3. V was shortened by 6 bases and J by 8 bases, with 25 bases between the two germline ends. DNA for the CDR3: TGTGCCAGCAGCGACGTCCCAGGGGAAGATTCGGAGGGCTACACCTTC. Translated: CASSDVPGEDSEGYTF.

This clone came up once. The chain uses TRBV10-1 and TRBJ1-1, with no clear D. CDR3 length: 18 amino acids. V was shortened by 3 bases and J by 0 bases, with 20 bases between the two germline ends. Germline values: CDR1 WNHNN, CDR2 SYGVQD (reference sequence). CDR3 region: CASSETRTRLRMNTEAFF. For the CDR3, the DNA is TGCGCCAGCAGTGAAACCCGAACGCGGCTAAGAATGAACACTGAAGCTTTCTTT.

This sequence joins TRBV19 and TRBJ2-7; either TRBD1 or TRBD2 may supply D (5 bases each). The germline gives CDR1 LNHDA, CDR2 SQIVND (reference sequence). V lost 4 bases and J 4 bases, leaving 17 bases between the germline ends. CDR3 size: 15 residues. CDR3 residues: CASSSASGPKYEQYF. CDR3 DNA sequence: TGTGCCAGTAGTAGCGCTTCGGGGCCGAAGTACGAGCAGTACTTC.

V usage is TRBV5-4 and J usage is TRBJ2-7; 7 bases align to TRBD2. Losses at the gene ends were 4 bases for V and 5 bases for J; bases not matched to a gene: 0. Germline V gene sequence: CDR1 SGHNT, CDR2 YYREEE (reference sequence). The CDR3 extends over 11 amino acids. DNA of the CDR3: TGTGCCAGCAGCGCGGGGGACGAGCAGTACTTC. The encoded protein is CASSAGDEQYF.

The rearrangement links TRBV6-6 to TRBJ1-4; unclear D gene. Trimming took off 6 bases at V and 7 bases at J, with 12 bases between the two ends. Germline V lookup: CDR1 MNHNY, CDR2 SVGAGI (reference sequence). This CDR3 region has 13 residues. The CDR3 loop is CASRWTSAEKLFF. DNA of the CDR3: TGTGCCAGCAGATGGACTAGTGCTGAAAAACTGTTTTTT.

In its sample, this clone was seen once. This chain joins TRBV9 and TRBJ2-3; TRBD2 aligns across 14 bases. Germline trimming cut 5 bases from V and 2 bases from J; bases unmatched to any gene: 16. CDR3 size: 20 residues. Germline lookup yields CDR1 SGDLS and CDR2 YYNGEE. CDR3 nucleotides: TGTGCCAGCAGTTCTGCCGGGACTAGCGGGAGTTGGGGAACCACAGATACGCAGTATTTT. Its translation: CASSSAGTSGSWGTTDTQYF.

The V and J genes are TRBV29-1 and TRBJ1-2, with D unclear. The CDR3 spans 12 residues. Germline lookup yields CDR1 SQVTM and CDR2 ANQGSEA. V was clipped by 7 bases and J by 6 bases, with 15 bases between them. As DNA, the CDR3 is TGCAGCGCCGCCTCGAATATCGATGGCTACACCTTC. Its protein is CSAASNIDGYTF.

The chain employs TRBV10-1 and TRBJ2-3; 11 bases match TRBD2. V lost 5 bases to trimming and J lost 8 bases; unmatched junction nucleotides: 12. CDR1 and CDR2 (germline): WNHNN, SYGVQD (reference sequence). The length of the CDR3 is 16 residues. The CDR3: CASSPVLAGAPVTQYF. The CDR3 nucleotides are TGCGCCAGCAGTCCCGTACTAGCGGGGGCCCCAGTTACGCAGTATTTT.

The chain carries TRBV7-2 and TRBJ1-2; 8 positions match TRBD1. J gave up 7 bases and V 1 base, and 8 bases lay outside the gene matches. Germline lookup yields CDR1 SGHTA and CDR2 FQGNSA. The CDR3 spans 15 residues. CDR3 sequence (DNA): TGTGCCAGCAGCTTAGACCCCCAGGGGGCATCTGGCTACACCTTC. Protein sequence: CASSLDPQGASGYTF.

This clone was recorded once. The rearrangement joins TRBV4-3 to TRBJ1-1; D is ambiguous. The V gene lost 5 bases and the J gene lost 6 bases, with 19 bases spanning the gap. The CDR3 runs 15 residues. CDR1 LGHNA and CDR2 YSLEER come from the germline V gene. The CDR3 region is CASSSKSAPGSEAFF. CDR3 coding DNA: TGCGCCAGCAGCTCCAAATCAGCCCCGGGGTCTGAAGCTTTCTTT.

The chain couples TRBV7-9 to TRBJ2-2; 8 nucleotides agree with TRBD2. Looked up from germline, CDR1 is SEHNR and CDR2 is FQNEAQ (reference sequence). After removal of 1 base from V and 2 bases from J, the junction contained 3 bases not matched to a gene. The CDR3 has 16 amino acids. Written as DNA, the CDR3 is TGTGCCAGCAGCTTAGGGACTAGCACAAACACCGGGGAGCTGTTTTTT. This sequence encodes CASSLGTSTNTGELFF.

This clone was recorded a few times. The same CDR3 also results from other DNA sequences found in this sample. V gene TRBV5-1 combines with J gene TRBJ1-1; TRBD1 might be the D (6 bases). This CDR3 is built from 14 residues. Germline CDR1 and CDR2: SGHRS and YFSETQ. V dropped 4 bases and J dropped 1 base, with 11 bases sitting between them. The CDR3 sequence: CASSLSTGNTEAFF. The CDR3 nucleotides read TGCGCCAGCAGCCTCTCGACAGGGAACACTGAAGCTTTCTTT.